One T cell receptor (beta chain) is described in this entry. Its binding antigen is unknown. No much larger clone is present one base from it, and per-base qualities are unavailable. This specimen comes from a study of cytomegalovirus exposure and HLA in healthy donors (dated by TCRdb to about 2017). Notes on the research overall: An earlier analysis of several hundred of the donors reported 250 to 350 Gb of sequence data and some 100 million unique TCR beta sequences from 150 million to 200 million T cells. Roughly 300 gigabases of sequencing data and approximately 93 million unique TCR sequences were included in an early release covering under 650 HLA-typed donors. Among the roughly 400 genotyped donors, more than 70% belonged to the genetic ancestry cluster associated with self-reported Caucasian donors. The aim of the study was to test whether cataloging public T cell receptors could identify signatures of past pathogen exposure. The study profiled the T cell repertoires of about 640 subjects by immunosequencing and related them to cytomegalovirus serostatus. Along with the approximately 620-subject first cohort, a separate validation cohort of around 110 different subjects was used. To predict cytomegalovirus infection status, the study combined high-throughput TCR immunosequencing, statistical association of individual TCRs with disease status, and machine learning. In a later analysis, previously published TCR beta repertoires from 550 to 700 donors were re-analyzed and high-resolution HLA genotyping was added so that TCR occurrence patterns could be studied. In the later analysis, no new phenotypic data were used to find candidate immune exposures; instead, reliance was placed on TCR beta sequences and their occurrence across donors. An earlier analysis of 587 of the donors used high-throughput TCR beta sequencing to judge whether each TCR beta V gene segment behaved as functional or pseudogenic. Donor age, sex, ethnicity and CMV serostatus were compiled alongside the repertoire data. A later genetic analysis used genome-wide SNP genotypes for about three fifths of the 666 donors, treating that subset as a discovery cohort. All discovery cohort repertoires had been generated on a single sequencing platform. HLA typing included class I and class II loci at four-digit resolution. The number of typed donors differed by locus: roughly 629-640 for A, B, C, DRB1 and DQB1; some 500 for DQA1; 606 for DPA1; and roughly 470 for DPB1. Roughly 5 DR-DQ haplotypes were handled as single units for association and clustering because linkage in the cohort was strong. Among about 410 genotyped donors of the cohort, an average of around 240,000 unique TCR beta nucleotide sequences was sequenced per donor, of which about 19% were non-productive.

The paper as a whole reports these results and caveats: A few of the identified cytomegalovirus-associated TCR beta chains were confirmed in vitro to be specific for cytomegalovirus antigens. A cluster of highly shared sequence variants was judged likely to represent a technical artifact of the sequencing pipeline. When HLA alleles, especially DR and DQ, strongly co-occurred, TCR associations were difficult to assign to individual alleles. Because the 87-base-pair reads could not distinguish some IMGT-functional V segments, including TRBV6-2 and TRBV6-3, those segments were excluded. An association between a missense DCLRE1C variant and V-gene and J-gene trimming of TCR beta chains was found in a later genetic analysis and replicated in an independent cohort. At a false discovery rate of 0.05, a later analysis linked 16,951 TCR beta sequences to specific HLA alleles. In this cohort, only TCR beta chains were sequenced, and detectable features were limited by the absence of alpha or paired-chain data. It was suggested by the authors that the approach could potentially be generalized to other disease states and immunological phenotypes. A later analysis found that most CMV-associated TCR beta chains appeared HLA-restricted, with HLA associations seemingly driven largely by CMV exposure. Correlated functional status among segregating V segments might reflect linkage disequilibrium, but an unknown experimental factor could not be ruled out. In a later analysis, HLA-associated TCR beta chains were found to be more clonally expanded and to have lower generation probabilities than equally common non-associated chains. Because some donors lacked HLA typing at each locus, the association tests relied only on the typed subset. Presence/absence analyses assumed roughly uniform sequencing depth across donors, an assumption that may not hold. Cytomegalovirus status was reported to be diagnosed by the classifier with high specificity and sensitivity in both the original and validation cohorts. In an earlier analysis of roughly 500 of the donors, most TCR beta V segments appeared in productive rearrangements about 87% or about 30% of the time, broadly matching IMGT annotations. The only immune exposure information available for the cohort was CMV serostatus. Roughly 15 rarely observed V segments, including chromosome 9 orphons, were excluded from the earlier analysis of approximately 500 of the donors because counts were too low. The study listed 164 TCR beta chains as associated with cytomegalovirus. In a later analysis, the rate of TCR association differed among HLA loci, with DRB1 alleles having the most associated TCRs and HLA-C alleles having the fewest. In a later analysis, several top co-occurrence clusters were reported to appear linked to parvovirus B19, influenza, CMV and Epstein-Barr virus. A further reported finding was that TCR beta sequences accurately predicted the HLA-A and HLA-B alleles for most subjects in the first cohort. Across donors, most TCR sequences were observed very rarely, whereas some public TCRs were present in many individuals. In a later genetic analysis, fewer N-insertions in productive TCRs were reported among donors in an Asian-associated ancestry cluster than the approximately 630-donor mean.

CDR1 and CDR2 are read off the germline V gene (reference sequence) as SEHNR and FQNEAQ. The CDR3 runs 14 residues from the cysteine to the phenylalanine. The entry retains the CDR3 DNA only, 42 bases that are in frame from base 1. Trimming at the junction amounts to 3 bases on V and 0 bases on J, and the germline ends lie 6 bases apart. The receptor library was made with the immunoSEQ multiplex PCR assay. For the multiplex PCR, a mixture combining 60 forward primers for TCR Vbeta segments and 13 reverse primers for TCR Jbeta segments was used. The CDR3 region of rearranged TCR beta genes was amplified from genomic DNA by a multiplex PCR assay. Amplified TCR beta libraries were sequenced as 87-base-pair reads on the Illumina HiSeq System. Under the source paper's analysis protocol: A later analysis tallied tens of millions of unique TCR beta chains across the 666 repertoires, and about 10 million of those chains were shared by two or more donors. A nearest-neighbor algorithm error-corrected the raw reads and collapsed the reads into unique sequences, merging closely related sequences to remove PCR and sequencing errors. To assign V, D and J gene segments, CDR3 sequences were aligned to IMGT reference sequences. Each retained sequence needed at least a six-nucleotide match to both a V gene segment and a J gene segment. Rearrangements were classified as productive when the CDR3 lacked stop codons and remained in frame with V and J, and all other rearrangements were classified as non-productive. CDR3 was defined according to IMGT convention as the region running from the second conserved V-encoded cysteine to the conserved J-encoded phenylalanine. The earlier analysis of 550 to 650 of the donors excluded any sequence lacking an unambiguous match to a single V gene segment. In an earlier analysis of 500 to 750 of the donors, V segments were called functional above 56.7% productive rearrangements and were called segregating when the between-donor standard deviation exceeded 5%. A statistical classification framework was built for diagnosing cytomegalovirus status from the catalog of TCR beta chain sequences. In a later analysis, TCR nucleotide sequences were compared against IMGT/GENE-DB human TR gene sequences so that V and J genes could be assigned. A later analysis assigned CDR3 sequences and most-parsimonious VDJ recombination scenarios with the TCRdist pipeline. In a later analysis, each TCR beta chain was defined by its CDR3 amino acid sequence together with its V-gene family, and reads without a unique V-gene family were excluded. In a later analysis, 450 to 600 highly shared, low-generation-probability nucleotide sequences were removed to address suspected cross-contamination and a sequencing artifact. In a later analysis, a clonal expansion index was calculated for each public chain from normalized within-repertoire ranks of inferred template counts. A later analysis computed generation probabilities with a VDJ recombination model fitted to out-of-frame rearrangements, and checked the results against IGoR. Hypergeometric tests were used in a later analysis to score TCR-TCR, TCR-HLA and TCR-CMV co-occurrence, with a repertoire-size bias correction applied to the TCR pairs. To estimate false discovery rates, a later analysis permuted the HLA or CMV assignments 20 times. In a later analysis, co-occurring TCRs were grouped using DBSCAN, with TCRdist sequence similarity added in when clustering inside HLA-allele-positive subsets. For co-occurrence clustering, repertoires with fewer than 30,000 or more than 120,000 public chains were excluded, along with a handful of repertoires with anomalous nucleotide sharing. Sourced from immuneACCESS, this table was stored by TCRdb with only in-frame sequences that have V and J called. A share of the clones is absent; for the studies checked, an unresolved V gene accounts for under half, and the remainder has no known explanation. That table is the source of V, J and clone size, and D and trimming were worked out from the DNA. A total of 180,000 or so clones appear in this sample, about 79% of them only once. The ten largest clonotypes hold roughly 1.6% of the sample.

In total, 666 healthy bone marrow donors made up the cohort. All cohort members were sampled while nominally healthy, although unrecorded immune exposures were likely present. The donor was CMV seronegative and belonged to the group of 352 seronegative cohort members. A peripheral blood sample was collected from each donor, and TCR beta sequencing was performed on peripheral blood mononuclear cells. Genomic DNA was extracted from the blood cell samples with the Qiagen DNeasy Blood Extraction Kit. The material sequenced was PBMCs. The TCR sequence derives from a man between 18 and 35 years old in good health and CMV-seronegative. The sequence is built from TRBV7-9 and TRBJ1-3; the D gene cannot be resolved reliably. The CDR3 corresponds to CASSFRVSGNTIYF. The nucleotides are TGTGCCAGCAGCTTTCGGGTCTCTGGAAACACCATATATTTT.